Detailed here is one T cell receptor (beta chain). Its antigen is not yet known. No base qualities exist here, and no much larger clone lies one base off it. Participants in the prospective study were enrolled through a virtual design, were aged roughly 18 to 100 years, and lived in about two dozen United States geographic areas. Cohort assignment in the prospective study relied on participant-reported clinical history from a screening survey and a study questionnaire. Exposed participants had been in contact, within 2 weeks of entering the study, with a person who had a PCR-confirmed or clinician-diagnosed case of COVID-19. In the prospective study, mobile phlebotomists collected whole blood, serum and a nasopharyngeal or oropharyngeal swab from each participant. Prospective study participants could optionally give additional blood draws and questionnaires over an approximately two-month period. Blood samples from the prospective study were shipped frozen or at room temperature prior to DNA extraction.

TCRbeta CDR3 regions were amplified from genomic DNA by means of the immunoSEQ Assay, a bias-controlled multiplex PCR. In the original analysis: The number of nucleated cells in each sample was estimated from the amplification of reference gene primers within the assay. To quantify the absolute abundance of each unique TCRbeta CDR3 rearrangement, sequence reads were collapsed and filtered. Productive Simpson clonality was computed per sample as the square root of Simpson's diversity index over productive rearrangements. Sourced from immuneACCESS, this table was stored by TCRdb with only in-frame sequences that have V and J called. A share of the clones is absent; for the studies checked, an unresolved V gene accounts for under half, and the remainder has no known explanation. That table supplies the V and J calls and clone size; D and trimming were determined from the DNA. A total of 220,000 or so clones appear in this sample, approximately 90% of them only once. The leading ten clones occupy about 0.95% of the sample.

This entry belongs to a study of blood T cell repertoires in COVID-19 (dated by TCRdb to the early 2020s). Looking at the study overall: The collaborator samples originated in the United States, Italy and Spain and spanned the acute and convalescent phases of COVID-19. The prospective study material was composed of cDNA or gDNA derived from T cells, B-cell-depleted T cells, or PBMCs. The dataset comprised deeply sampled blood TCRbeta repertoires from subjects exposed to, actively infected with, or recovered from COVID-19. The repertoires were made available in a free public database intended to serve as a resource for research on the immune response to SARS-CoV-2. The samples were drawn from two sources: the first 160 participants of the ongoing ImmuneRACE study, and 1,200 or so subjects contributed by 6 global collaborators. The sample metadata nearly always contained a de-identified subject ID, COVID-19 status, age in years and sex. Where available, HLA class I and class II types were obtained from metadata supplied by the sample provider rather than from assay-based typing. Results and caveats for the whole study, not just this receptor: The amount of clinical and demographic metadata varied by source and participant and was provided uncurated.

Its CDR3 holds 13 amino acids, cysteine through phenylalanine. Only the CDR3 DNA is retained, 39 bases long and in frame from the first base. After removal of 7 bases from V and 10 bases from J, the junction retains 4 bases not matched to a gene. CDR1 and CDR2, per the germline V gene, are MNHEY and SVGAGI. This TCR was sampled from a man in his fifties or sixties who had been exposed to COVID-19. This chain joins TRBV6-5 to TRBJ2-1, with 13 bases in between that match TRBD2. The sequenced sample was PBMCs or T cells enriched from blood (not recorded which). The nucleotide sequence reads TGTGCCAGCAAGGGACTAGCGGGAAAGGAGCAGTTCTTC. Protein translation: CASKGLAGKEQFF.